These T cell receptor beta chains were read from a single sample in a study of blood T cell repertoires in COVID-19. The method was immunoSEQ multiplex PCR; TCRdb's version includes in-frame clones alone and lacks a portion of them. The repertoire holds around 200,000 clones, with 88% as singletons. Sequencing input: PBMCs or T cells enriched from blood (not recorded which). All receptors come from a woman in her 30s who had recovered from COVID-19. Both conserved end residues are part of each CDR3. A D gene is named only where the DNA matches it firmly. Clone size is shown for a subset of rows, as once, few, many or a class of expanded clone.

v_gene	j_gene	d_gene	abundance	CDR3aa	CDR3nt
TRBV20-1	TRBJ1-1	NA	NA	CSASFWLANTEAFF	TGCAGTGCTAGTTTTTGGCTAGCGAACACTGAAGCTTTCTTT
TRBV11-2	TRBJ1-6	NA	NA	CASSLVQGSSYNSPLHF	TGTGCCAGCAGCTTAGTCCAGGGGAGCTCCTATAATTCACCCCTCCACTTT
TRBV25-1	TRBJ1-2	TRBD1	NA	CASSHRGPDGYTF	TGTGCCAGCAGCCACAGGGGGCCGGATGGCTACACCTTC
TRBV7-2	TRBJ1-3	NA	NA	CASSSPGSGNTIYF	TGTGCCAGCAGCTCGCCAGGCTCTGGAAACACCATATATTTT
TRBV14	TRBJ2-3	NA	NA	CASSQGGYTQYF	TGTGCCAGCAGCCAAGGAGGGTATACGCAGTATTTT
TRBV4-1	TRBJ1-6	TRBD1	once	CASSQDTDRGISYNSPLHF	TGCGCCAGCAGCCAAGATACGGACAGGGGAATATCCTATAATTCACCCCTCCACTTT
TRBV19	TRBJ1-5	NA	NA	CASSMMHRGNQPQHF	TGTGCCAGTAGTATGATGCACAGGGGCAATCAGCCCCAGCATTTT
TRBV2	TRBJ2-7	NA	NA	CASRTNYEQYF	TGTGCCAGCAGGACTAACTACGAGCAGTACTTC
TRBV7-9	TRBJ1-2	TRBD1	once	CASSLGTGLNYGYTF	TGTGCCAGCAGCTTAGGGACAGGGCTTAACTATGGCTACACCTTC
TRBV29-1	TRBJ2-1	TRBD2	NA	CSGLVPGLAGGNNEQFF	TGCAGCGGTCTCGTCCCGGGACTAGCGGGGGGGAACAATGAGCAGTTCTTC
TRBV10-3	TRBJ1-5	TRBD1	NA	CAISQGDHQPQHF	TGTGCCATCAGTCAGGGGGACCATCAGCCCCAGCATTTT
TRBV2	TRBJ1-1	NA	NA	CASTPTFMNTEAFF	TGTGCCAGCACCCCGACATTCATGAACACTGAAGCTTTCTTT
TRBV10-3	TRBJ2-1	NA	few	CATTDQTGEQFF	TGTGCCACCACCGATCAAACGGGTGAGCAGTTCTTC
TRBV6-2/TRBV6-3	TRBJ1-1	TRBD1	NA	CASSYPMTGRNTEAFF	TGTGCCAGCAGTTACCCGATGACAGGGAGAAACACTGAAGCTTTCTTT
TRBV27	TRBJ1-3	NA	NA	CASSLARAGNTIYF	TGTGCCAGCAGTTTAGCCAGGGCTGGAAACACCATATATTTT
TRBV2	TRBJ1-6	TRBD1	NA	CASTLRWQGVDSLHF	TGTGCCAGCACCCTGAGGTGGCAGGGGGTAGATTCCCTCCACTTT
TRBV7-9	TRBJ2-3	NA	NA	CASSLAIGAGTSTDTQYF	TGTGCCAGCAGCTTAGCGATCGGCGCTGGGACTAGCACAGATACGCAGTATTTT
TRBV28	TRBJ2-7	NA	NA	CASSAPETAYEQYF	TGTGCCAGCAGTGCCCCCGAGACAGCCTACGAGCAGTACTTC
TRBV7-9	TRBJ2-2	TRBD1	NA	CASSLARGYTGELFF	TGTGCCAGCAGCTTGGCCAGGGGGTACACCGGGGAGCTGTTTTTT
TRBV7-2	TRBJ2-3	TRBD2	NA	CASSSGLAGGSDTQYF	TGTGCCAGCAGCTCAGGACTAGCGGGGGGATCAGATACGCAGTATTTT
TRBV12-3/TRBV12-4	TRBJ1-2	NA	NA	CASSPDSYGYTF	TGTGCCAGCAGTCCGGACAGCTATGGCTACACCTTC
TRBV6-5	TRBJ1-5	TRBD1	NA	CASRVRQGTNQPQHF	TGTGCCAGCAGGGTCCGACAGGGAACTAATCAGCCCCAGCATTTT
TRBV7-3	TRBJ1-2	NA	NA	CASSLNPIANYGYTF	TGTGCCAGCAGCTTAAACCCGATAGCTAACTATGGCTACACCTTC
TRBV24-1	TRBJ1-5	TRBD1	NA	CATSDLRGQGNQPQHF	TGTGCCACCAGTGATTTGAGGGGGCAAGGAAATCAGCCCCAGCATTTT
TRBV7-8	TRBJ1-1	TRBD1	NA	CASRSIPGQGGLNTEAFF	TGTGCCAGCAGATCTATACCGGGACAGGGAGGACTGAACACTGAAGCTTTCTTT
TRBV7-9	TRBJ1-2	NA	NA	CASSTRDSYTF	TGTGCCAGCAGCACTCGGGACAGCTACACCTTC
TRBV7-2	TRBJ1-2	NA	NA	CASSTGETYGYTF	TGTGCCAGCAGCACGGGGGAGACCTATGGCTACACCTTC
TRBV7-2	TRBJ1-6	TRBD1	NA	CASSLQGEDSPLHF	TGTGCCAGCAGCTTACAGGGGGAGGATTCACCCCTCCACTTT
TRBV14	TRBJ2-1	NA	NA	CASSQDRGGNEQFF	TGTGCCAGCAGCCAAGATAGAGGGGGCAATGAGCAGTTCTTC
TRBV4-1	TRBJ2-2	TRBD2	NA	CASSALAGGRPGELFF	TGCGCCAGCAGCGCCTTAGCGGGGGGGCGGCCCGGGGAGCTGTTTTTT
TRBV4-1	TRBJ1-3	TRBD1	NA	CASSQTGGGPGNTIYF	TGCGCCAGCAGCCAGACAGGGGGCGGACCTGGAAACACCATATATTTT
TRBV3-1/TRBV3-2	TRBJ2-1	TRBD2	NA	CASSQGDTSGYNEQFF	TGTGCCAGCAGCCAAGGAGATACTAGCGGATACAATGAGCAGTTCTTC
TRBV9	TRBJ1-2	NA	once	CASSVGAFRDGYTF	TGTGCCAGCAGCGTGGGAGCATTCAGAGATGGCTACACCTTC
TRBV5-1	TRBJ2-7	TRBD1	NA	CASSPRTGSYEQYF	TGCGCCAGCAGCCCCCGGACAGGCTCCTACGAGCAGTACTTC
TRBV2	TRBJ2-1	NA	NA	CATQGGLPYNEQFF	TGTGCCACCCAGGGGGGCCTTCCATACAATGAGCAGTTCTTC
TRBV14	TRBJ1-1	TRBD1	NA	CASSLRQGGAEAFF	TGTGCCAGCAGCCTCCGACAGGGAGGCGCTGAAGCTTTCTTT
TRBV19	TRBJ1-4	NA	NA	CASSFGELTNEKLFF	TGTGCCAGTAGTTTTGGGGAGCTTACTAATGAAAAACTGTTTTTT
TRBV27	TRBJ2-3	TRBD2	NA	CASSFMRGGDTDTQYF	TGTGCCAGCAGTTTTATGCGGGGGGGAGACACAGATACGCAGTATTTT
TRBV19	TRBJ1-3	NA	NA	CASSMQDTGPGNTIYF	TGTGCCAGTAGTATGCAAGACACTGGGCCTGGAAACACCATATATTTT
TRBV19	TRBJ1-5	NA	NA	CASSIDINQPQHF	TGTGCCAGTAGTATAGATATTAATCAGCCCCAGCATTTT
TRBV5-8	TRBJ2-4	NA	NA	CASSLVSYLAKNIQYF	TGTGCCAGCAGCTTGGTATCCTACTTAGCCAAAAACATTCAGTACTTC
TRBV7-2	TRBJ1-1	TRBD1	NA	CASSYLQGGNTEAFF	TGTGCCAGCAGTTATCTCCAGGGGGGGAACACTGAAGCTTTCTTT
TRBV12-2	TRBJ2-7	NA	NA	CASRLATTWDRGSYEQYF	TGTGCAAGTCGCTTAGCAACGACTTGGGACAGGGGATCCTACGAGCAGTACTTC
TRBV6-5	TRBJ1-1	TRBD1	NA	CASMTGQGGTEAFF	TGTGCCAGTATGACAGGGCAAGGAGGCACTGAAGCTTTCTTT
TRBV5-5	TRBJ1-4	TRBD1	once	CASSMDRANEKLFF	TGTGCCAGCAGCATGGACAGGGCTAATGAAAAACTGTTTTTT
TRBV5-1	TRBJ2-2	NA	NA	CASGLNTGELFF	TGCGCCAGCGGACTTAACACCGGGGAGCTGTTTTTT
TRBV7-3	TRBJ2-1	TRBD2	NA	CASSLIRGGDNEQFF	TGTGCCAGCAGCTTAATCCGGGGGGGTGACAATGAGCAGTTCTTC
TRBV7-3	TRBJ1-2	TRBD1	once	CASSLTGGNGYTF	TGTGCCAGCAGCCTGACAGGGGGCAATGGCTACACCTTC
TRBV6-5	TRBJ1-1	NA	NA	CATQGSMDTEAFF	TGTGCCACCCAGGGAAGCATGGACACTGAAGCTTTCTTT
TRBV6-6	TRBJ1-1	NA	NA	CASSPPAARAGNTEAFF	TGTGCCAGCAGTCCACCGGCCGCTAGGGCGGGAAACACTGAAGCTTTCTTT